The rows below give T cell receptor beta chains drawn from one sample of a study of T cells in Graves' hyperthyroidism and ophthalmopathy. A single record per CDR3 protein comes from TCRdb applying MiXCR to the multiplex PCR reads. Among nearly 750,000 distinct CDR3 sequences listed, 30% to 40% were seen once. Material: blood. The receptors originated from a woman between 40 and 50 years old with Graves' hyperthyroidism. Each CDR3 is given with its conserved first and last residue. The D gene is left open where the match is weak. Clone size appears in some rows only: once, few, many, or a class for an expanded clone.

v_call	j_call	d_call	clone_size	cdr3_aa	cdr3_nt
TRBV20-1	TRBJ1-2	.	many	CSARGDSDGDYGYTF	TGCAGTGCTAGGGGCGACAGCGATGGGGACTATGGCTACACCTTC
TRBV19	TRBJ1-4	TRBD1	few	CASSAPPGTGSEKLFF	TGTGCCAGTAGTGCCCCGCCCGGGACAGGGAGTGAAAAACTGTTTTTT
TRBV12-3/TRBV12-4	TRBJ2-2	.	many	CASSFSRAGELFF	TGTGCCAGCAGTTTTAGTAGAGCCGGGGAGCTGTTTTTT
TRBV10-3	TRBJ1-1	.	many	CAIKKGGENTEAFF	TGTGCCATCAAAAAAGGCGGTGAGAACACTGAAGCTTTCTTT
TRBV10-3	TRBJ1-1	TRBD1	many	CAISRQGDTEAFF	TGTGCCATCAGCCGACAGGGAGACACTGAAGCTTTCTTT
TRBV10-1	TRBJ2-2	.	many	CASSDAGPPGTLFF	TGCGCCAGCAGTGACGCAGGCCCTCCCGGAACGCTGTTTTTT
TRBV10-3	TRBJ2-6	TRBD1	few	CAISREQGSGANVLTF	TGTGCCATCAGCAGGGAACAGGGGTCTGGGGCCAACGTCCTGACTTTC
TRBV12-3/TRBV12-4	TRBJ2-7	.	.	CASSLQRVSYEQYF	TGTGCCAGCAGTTTACAGCGAGTTTCCTACGAGCAGTACTTC
TRBV6-5	TRBJ2-5	.	few	CASSYRRHNEETQYF	TGTGCCAGCAGTTACAGGAGACATAATGAAGAGACCCAGTACTTC
TRBV7-2	TRBJ2-7	TRBD1	.	CASSSGQGINYEQYF	TGTGCCAGCAGCTCCGGACAGGGGATCAACTACGAGCAGTACTTC
TRBV11-2	TRBJ1-1	.	.	CASSPDFAEAFF	TGTGCCAGCAGCCCCGACTTCGCTGAAGCTTTCTTT
TRBV6-5	TRBJ2-7	.	.	CASNYRDNSYEQYF	TGTGCCAGCAACTACCGGGACAACTCCTACGAGCAGTACTTC
TRBV20-1	TRBJ2-5	.	many	CSARDQREVTQYF	TGCAGTGCTAGGGACCAGAGGGAAGTGACCCAGTACTTC
TRBV7-2	TRBJ1-6	.	.	CASSQPRVGGGSPLHF	TGTGCCAGCAGCCAACCGAGGGTGGGGGGCGGTTCACCCCTCCACTTT
TRBV6-1	TRBJ2-5	.	few	CASSEAVGGLAVETQYF	TGTGCCAGCAGTGAAGCTGTCGGGGGTCTAGCTGTCGAGACCCAGTACTTC
TRBV7-2	TRBJ2-7	.	.	CASSQPRGTYGQYF	TGCGCCAGCAGCCAACCCCGGGGCACATACGGGCAGTACTTC
TRBV20-1	TRBJ1-4	.	many	CSARDPRGAEEKLFF	TGCAGTGCTAGAGATCCTCGGGGGGCGGAAGAAAAACTGTTTTTT
TRBV7-3	TRBJ2-7	TRBD1	many	CASSVNRDRGYEQYF	TGTGCCAGCAGCGTAAACCGGGACAGGGGCTACGAGCAGTACTTC
TRBV9	TRBJ2-7	.	many	CASSVGWRGTEQYF	TGTGCCAGCAGCGTAGGGTGGAGGGGTACCGAGCAGTACTTC
TRBV19	TRBJ1-1	.	.	CASRSDGSSTEAFF	TGTGCCAGTCGTTCTGACGGGTCTAGCACTGAGGCTTTCTTT
TRBV6-5	TRBJ1-4	TRBD1	.	CASSHPGQGPFF	TGTGCCAGCAGCCACCCGGGACAGGGCCCGTTTTTT
TRBV4-3	TRBJ2-7	TRBD2	.	CASSQDQSGGPYEQYF	TGCGCCAGCAGCCAAGATCAGAGCGGGGGGCCCTACGAGCAGTACTTC
TRBV5-1	TRBJ1-5	TRBD1	.	CASKWRQGYHQPQHF	TGTGCCAGCAAGTGGAGACAGGGGTATCATCAGCCCCAGCATTTT
TRBV19	TRBJ1-5	.	many	CASSDQGTRPQHF	TGTGCCAGTAGTGACCAAGGGACAAGGCCCCAGCATTTT
TRBV25-1	TRBJ1-2	.	many	CASSEYREGPDGYTF	TGTGCCAGCAGTGAATATCGGGAGGGCCCAGATGGCTACACCTTC
TRBV14	TRBJ2-5	.	few	CASSPSITGQDQETQYFFGKTQYF	TGTGCCAGCAGCCCAAGTATCACAGGACAAGACCAAGAGACCCAGTACTTTTTCGGAAAGACCCAGTACTTC
TRBV7-2	TRBJ1-6	.	many	CASSPRIGGSPLHF	TGTGCCAGCAGCCCCCGGATAGGAGGATCACCCCTCCACTTT
TRBV7-3	TRBJ2-2	.	many	CASSLSRVAGELFF	TGTGCCAGCAGCTTATCACGAGTCGCCGGGGAGCTGTTTTTT
TRBV3-1	TRBJ2-7	TRBD1	many	CASSPGQASYEQYF	TGTGCCAGCAGCCCCGGACAGGCGTCCTACGAGCAGTACTTC
TRBV9	TRBJ2-1	TRBD1	.	CASSVEGQGADNEQFF	TGTGCCAGCAGCGTAGAGGGACAGGGGGCTGATAATGAGCAGTTCTTC
TRBV6-1	TRBJ1-5	.	many	CASSDIPASNQPQHF	TGTGCCAGCAGTGATATACCTGCCAGCAATCAGCCCCAGCATTTT
TRBV19	TRBJ2-5	.	.	CASSTTPAETQYF	TGTGCCAGTAGTACAACACCGGCGGAGACCCAGTACTTC
TRBV20-1	TRBJ2-3	.	.	CSARDLTDTQYF	TGCAGTGCTAGAGATTTGACAGATACGCAGTATTTT
TRBV15	TRBJ1-3	TRBD1	.	CATSRDRGTGSGNTIYF	TGTGCCACCAGCAGAGATCGGGGGACAGGCTCTGGAAACACCATATATTTT
TRBV12-3/TRBV12-4	TRBJ1-5	.	.	CASTQTENHRPQHF	TGTGCCAGCACCCAGACAGAGAATCATCGGCCCCAGCATTTT
TRBV19	TRBJ2-1	TRBD1	.	CASRTGNSYNEQFF	TGTGCCAGTAGGACAGGGAACTCCTACAATGAGCAGTTCTTC
TRBV10-3	TRBJ2-2	.	.	CATGEGDTGELFF	TGTGCCACAGGGGAGGGGGATACCGGGGAGCTGTTTTTT
TRBV19	TRBJ1-1	.	few	CASSIGRDTEAFF	TGTGCCAGTAGTATTGGGAGGGACACTGAAGCTTTCTTT
TRBV4-3	TRBJ1-2	TRBD1	.	CASSQDPEGAGGYTF	TGCGCCAGCAGCCAAGATCCTGAGGGGGCGGGTGGCTACACCTTC
TRBV19	TRBJ1-1	.	many	CASSIVIDRRSEAFF	TGTGCCAGTAGTATTGTGATTGATCGCCGTAGTGAAGCTTTCTTT
TRBV19	TRBJ2-7	TRBD2	many	CASRTGLDDLKQYF	TGTGCCAGTAGAACGGGACTAGACGACCTCAAGCAGTACTTC
TRBV19	TRBJ1-6	TRBD1	few	CASRPGQCNSPLHF	TGTGCCAGTAGACCGGGACAGTGTAATTCACCCCTCCACTTT
TRBV7-2	TRBJ1-5	.	.	CASSSRGDKVDQPQHF	TGTGCCAGCAGCTCCCGGGGGGACAAGGTGGATCAGCCCCAGCATTTT
TRBV19	TRBJ2-5	.	.	CASRRGTQETQYF	TGTGCCAGTAGAAGGGGCACGCAAGAGACCCAGTACTTC
TRBV11-2	TRBJ2-5	.	many	CASSIKRGQETQYF	TGTGCCAGCAGCATCAAAAGGGGCCAAGAGACCCAGTACTTC
TRBV5-1	TRBJ2-7	TRBD1	.	CASSLGQGPFYEQYF	TGCGCCAGCAGCCTAGGACAGGGGCCGTTCTACGAGCAGTACTTC
TRBV11-2	TRBJ1-1	TRBD1	few	CASSKGQGAVAGTEAFF	TGTGCCAGCAGCAAAGGACAGGGGGCGGTTGCCGGAACTGAAGCTTTCTTT
TRBV12-3/TRBV12-4	TRBJ2-7	.	many	CASSPQAGSGYEQYF	TGTGCCAGCAGTCCACAGGCGGGATCGGGCTACGAGCAGTACTTC
TRBV9	TRBJ1-1	.	.	CASSVEAYNTEAFF	TGTGCCAGCAGCGTAGAAGCCTATAACACTGAAGCTTTCTTT
TRBV9	TRBJ1-1	.	many	CASSVTPNTEAFF	TGTGCCAGCAGCGTAACACCGAACACTGAAGCTTTCTTT
TRBV29-1	TRBJ2-7	.	once	CSVLGSPTYEQYF	TGCAGTGTGCTGGGGTCCCCAACCTACGAGCAGTACTTC
TRBV9	TRBJ2-2	.	few	CASSVAGTAADGELFF	TGTGCCAGCAGCGTAGCGGGAACGGCCGCGGACGGGGAGCTGTTTTTT
TRBV5-5	TRBJ2-7	.	many	CASSYQILQYF	TGTGCCAGCAGCTACCAAATCCTCCAGTACTTC
TRBV6-5	TRBJ1-1	.	many	CASSALQGTEAFF	TGTGCCAGCAGTGCTCTCCAGGGGACTGAAGCTTTCTTT
TRBV11-2	TRBJ2-2	.	few	CASSLNRDGELFF	TGTGCCAGCAGCCTTAACAGGGACGGGGAGCTGTTTTTT
TRBV10-2	TRBJ1-2	.	few	CASSDTGIPIGYGYTF	TGCGCCAGCAGCGATACCGGGATCCCAATTGGCTATGGCTACACCTTC
TRBV19	TRBJ2-2	TRBD2	few	CARTFGGENTGELFF	TGTGCCAGAACCTTTGGGGGGGAGAACACCGGGGAGCTGTTTTTT
TRBV5-6	TRBJ2-7	TRBD1	.	CASSFLPGQGYEQYF	TGTGCCAGCAGCTTCCTCCCGGGACAGGGTTACGAGCAGTACTTC
TRBV4-1	TRBJ1-1	.	many	CASSQLLVVNTEAFF	TGCGCCAGCAGCCAGTTACTCGTGGTGAACACTGAAGCTTTCTTT
TRBV7-9	TRBJ2-5	TRBD1	.	CASSLNRGSQETQYF	TGTGCCAGCAGCTTAAACAGGGGGAGCCAAGAGACCCAGTACTTC